These 15 T cell receptor beta chains were all obtained from the same sample, sequenced in a study of blood T cells in healthy people across ages. PCR was performed a second time for 7 to 11 cycles using a sample-barcoded 5' primer and a J-beta primer mix. TCRdb reanalysed the 5' RACE reads using MiXCR and keeps one entry per CDR3 protein. The sample includes around 1,500,000 distinct CDR3 sequences, roughly 30% seen only once; the top ten take roughly 8.2%. Sequencing input: blood. The source of these receptors is a woman in her 30s in good health.

In this sample, this clonotype turned up a few times. The rearrangement joins TRBV7-9 to TRBJ1-4, with a tentative D call TRBD1 (5 bases). The germline CDR1 and CDR2 sequences are SEHNR and FQNEAQ (reference sequence). Trimming shortened V by 4 bases and J by 7 bases, and 19 bases separated the two germline ends. The CDR3 loop spans 16 amino acids. CDR3 residues: CASSSRTQFGGEKLFF. The CDR3 coding sequence is TGTGCCAGCAGCTCCCGAACGCAGTTTGGGGGTGAAAAACTGTTTTTT. The whole variable domain, remainder taken from reference TRBV7-9 and TRBJ1-4, is DTGVSQNPRHKITKRGQNVTFRCDPISEHNRLYWYRQTLGQGPEFLTYFQNEAQLEKSRLLSDRFSAERPKGSFSTLEIQRTEQGDSAMYLCASSSRTQFGGEKLFFGSGTQLSVL.

This clonotype has at least ten counts. The chain uses TRBV9 and TRBJ1-2; tentative D call: TRBD1 (5 bases). The V end was cut by 3 bases, the J end by 2 bases, with 8 bases between. Germline CDR1 SGDLS, CDR2 YYNGEE. This CDR3 is 13 amino acids long. The CDR3 is CASSAGLNYGYTF. The CDR3 DNA is TGTGCCAGCAGCGCGGGACTGAACTATGGCTACACCTTC.

The genes are TRBV6-6 and TRBJ1-4, with no clear D. Germline assignment: CDR1 MNHNY and CDR2 SVGAGI (reference sequence). This CDR3 has 15 amino acids. V was cut by 2 bases and J by 6 bases, with 13 bases left in between. CDR3 sequence reads: CASSYAAPADEKLFF. CDR3 bases: TGTGCCAGCAGTTACGCGGCACCGGCTGATGAAAAACTGTTTTTT.

In its sample, this clonotype was seen many times. At one of its ends the junction is not consistent with the germline gene, which may arise from a read error. This sequence joins TRBV5-1 and TRBJ2-1, with 7 bases aligning to TRBD1. The CDR3 has 14 amino acids. Germline lookup yields CDR1 SGHRS and CDR2 YFSETQ. CDR3 in amino acids: CASSLAGQDNEQFF. DNA for the CDR3: TGTGCCAGCAGCTTGGCTGGACAGGACAATGAGCAGTTCTTC.

This clonotype was seen only a few times. The chain employs TRBV18 and TRBJ2-4; D gene ambiguous. The tail of the sequence fits TRBJ2-7 better, so the J call may be wrong. The CDR3 covers 13 residues. Per germline, CDR1 KGHSH and CDR2 LQKENI. CDR3 residues: CASSPQVLDEQYF. The CDR3 bases are TGTGCCAGCTCACCCCAGGTTTTGGACGAGCAGTACTTC.

This clonotype was counted ten times or more. The chain combines TRBV5-1 with TRBJ1-2, with D possibly matching TRBD1 (6 bases). Germline-derived CDR1 and CDR2 are SGHRS and YFSETQ. V lost 0 bases to trimming and J lost 6 bases, with 15 bases between them. The CDR3 runs 15 residues. CDR3 sequence: CASSLVPGDRDGYTF. The CDR3 nucleotides read TGCGCCAGCAGCTTGGTACCAGGGGATCGGGATGGCTACACCTTC.

V and J are TRBV10-3 and TRBJ2-1; the D is unclear. This CDR3 comprises 12 residues. The V end lost 3 bases, the J end lost 8 bases, and 8 bases lay between the germline ends. From germline, CDR1 is ENHRY and CDR2 SYGVKD. The CDR3 nucleotides are TGTGCCATCAGTGACGATGAGGATGAGCAGTTCTTC. The encoded protein is CAISDDEDEQFF.

This clonotype was seen a handful of times. This sequence joins TRBV7-9 and TRBJ2-7, with 8 bases fitting TRBD1. This CDR3 is built from 14 residues. The junction had 10 bases not matched to a gene; V was cut back by 8 bases and J by 4 bases. The germline gives CDR1 SEHNR, CDR2 FQNEAQ (reference sequence). The CDR3 DNA follows: TGTGCCAGCGAAGGTGACAGGGGCACTTACGAGCAGTACTTC. Translated, it gives CASEGDRGTYEQYF. Together with reference TRBV7-9 and TRBJ2-7, the CDR3 gives the full variable domain: DTGVSQNPRHKITKRGQNVTFRCDPISEHNRLYWYRQTLGQGPEFLTYFQNEAQLEKSRLLSDRFSAERPKGSFSTLEIQRTEQGDSAMYLCASEGDRGTYEQYFGPGTRLTVT.

This clonotype was observed a handful of times. The CDR3 here is CASSLRTRAFGVKAEAFF. The CDR3 DNA reads as TGTGCCAGCAGCCTAAGGACAAGGGCCTTCGGGGTGAAAGCTGAAGCTTTCTTT. The chain is built from TRBV12-3 or TRBV12-4 and TRBJ1-1; perhaps TRBD1 as D (5 bases). CDR3 length: 18 amino acids. Trimming left V 6 bases short and J 6 bases short, with 29 bases between.

The V gene is TRBV4-1, the J gene TRBJ2-1; 8 bases agree with TRBD2. The CDR3 has 19 residues. Trimming cost V 1 base and J 4 bases; bases outside gene matches: 15. Germline-derived CDR1 and CDR2 are MGHRA and YSYEKL. CDR3 DNA: TGCGCCAGCAGCCAAGTAAAACTAGCGGTGGGAAGGGCTTACAATGAGCAGTTCTTC. Translated, it gives CASSQVKLAVGRAYNEQFF.

Turning to this clonotype: A single base separates this from a much larger clone, so it may be a read error. The J gene is TRBJ2-1, the V gene TRBV11-1; 10 positions match TRBD2. CDR1 SGHAT and CDR2 FQDESV come from the germline V gene (reference sequence). The CDR3 runs to 16 residues. CDR3 DNA sequence: TGTGCCAGCAGCTTCGGTAGCGGGGGGCTAGACAATGAGCAGGTCTTC. Amino acid sequence: CASSFGSGGLDNEQVF. The complete variable domain, with remaining parts taken from reference TRBV11-1 and TRBJ2-1, reads EAEVAQSPRYKITEKSQAVAFWCDPISGHATLYWYRQILGQGPELLVQFQDESVVDDSQLPKDRFSAERLKGVDSTLKIQPAELGDSAMYLCASSFGSGGLDNEQVFGPGTRLTVL.

This clonotype was counted only a few times. The CDR3 region has the DNA TGCAGTGCTGATTGGCTGGAGTTGGTGACCCAGTACTTC. It codes for CSADWLELVTQYF. The chain joins TRBV20-1 to TRBJ2-7, with D unclear. The J call is doubtful: the DNA matches TRBJ2-5 better. Germline V gives CDR1 DFQATT, CDR2 SNEGSKA (reference sequence). The CDR3 length is 13 residues.

This clonotype has just a few counts. The chain recombines TRBV28 with TRBJ2-6, with unresolved D. Trimming shortened V by 4 bases and J by 2 bases, and 6 bases separated the two germline ends. This CDR3 has 14 residues. Germline loops: CDR1 MDHEN, CDR2 SYDVKM. CDR3 protein: CASSWGTGANVLTF. The CDR3 DNA reads as TGTGCCAGCAGTTGGGGTACTGGGGCCAACGTCCTGACTTTC.

The rearrangement joins TRBV7-9 to TRBJ2-1; 9 nucleotides align to TRBD2. Germline assignment: CDR1 SEHNR and CDR2 FQNEAQ (reference sequence). With 2 bases clipped from V and 9 bases from J, the junction kept 8 bases outside the gene matches. This CDR3 region has 15 residues. The CDR3 DNA reads TGTGCCAGCAGCTTACGGCGGGAGGGGTTAGGTGAGCAGTTCTTC. Translated: CASSLRREGLGEQFF.

The genes are TRBV5-1 and TRBJ2-1; a possible D gene is TRBD2 (7 bases). There are 15 residues in the CDR3. Germline V CDR1 and CDR2: SGHRS, YFSETQ. Trimming pared 5 bases from V and 7 bases from J, leaving 19 bases between. The CDR3 spells CASSYRGGGPNEQFF. The CDR3 DNA reads as TGCGCCAGCAGTTATCGGGGCGGGGGCCCAAATGAGCAGTTCTTC.